These 27 T cell receptor beta chains originate from one sample sequenced in a study of blood T cell repertoires in COVID-19 (dated by TCRdb to the early 2020s). The library was produced with the immunoSEQ multiplex PCR assay. In TCRdb, the immuneACCESS table is reduced to in-frame sequences with V and J assigned. These tables do not hold every clone; where another copy was compared, an unresolved V gene accounts for under half, and the others remain unexplained. This sample has about 500,000 clones in its table, and around 90% of those were observed once. Roughly 0.72% of the sample is held by the ten biggest clonotypes. The sample consisted of PBMCs or T cells enriched from blood (not recorded which). These receptors originate from a woman younger than 30 who had recovered from COVID-19.

The chain carries TRBV5-1 and TRBJ2-1, with D perhaps TRBD1 (5 bases). The CDR3 spans 15 residues. V shed 1 base and J shed 0 bases, with 8 bases lying between them. The germline CDR1 and CDR2 sequences are SGHRS and YFSETQ. Written as DNA, the CDR3 is TGCGCCAGCAGCTTGTCAGACAGCTCCTACAATGAGCAGTTCTTC. This encodes CASSLSDSSYNEQFF. The whole variable domain, filled in from reference TRBV5-1 and TRBJ2-1, reads KAGVTQTPRYLIKTRGQQVTLSCSPISGHRSVSWYQQTPGQGLQFLFEYFSETQRNKGNFPGRFSGRQFSNSRSEMNVSTLELGDSALYLCASSLSDSSYNEQFFGPGTRLTVL.

V and J are TRBV5-1 and TRBJ1-1, with a weak D call TRBD1 (6 bases). Germline values: CDR1 SGHRS, CDR2 YFSETQ. Deletions cut 0 bases from V and 5 bases from J, with 14 bases between. The CDR3 is 15 amino acids. The CDR3 DNA sequence: TGCGCCAGCAGCTTGGTTTCTGGGGGCGGTACTGAAGCTTTCTTT. It translates to CASSLVSGGGTEAFF.

CDR3 sequence (DNA): TGCGCCAGCAGCTGGACTAGCGGGTCCCCTTCCTACGAGCAGTACTTC. Amino acid sequence: CASSWTSGSPSYEQYF. The rearrangement joins TRBV5-1 to TRBJ2-7, with 11 bases fitting TRBD2. There are 16 residues in the CDR3. V was pared by 3 bases and J by 1 base, with 6 bases of the junction left unmatched. Germline V gene sequence: CDR1 SGHRS, CDR2 YFSETQ.

V gene TRBV15 combines with J gene TRBJ1-5; D gene ambiguous. The germline V gene has CDR1 LNHNV and CDR2 YYDKDF (reference sequence). The CDR3 loop spans 13 amino acids. Trimming stripped 7 bases from V and 4 bases from J, with 11 bases between. CDR3 residues: CATMAGANQPQHF. The CDR3 nucleotides read TGTGCCACCATGGCAGGTGCTAATCAGCCCCAGCATTTT.

This chain links TRBV2 with TRBJ1-5; 8 bases match TRBD1. The trim removed 4 bases at V and 5 bases at J, leaving 4 bases unmatched. Germline lookup yields CDR1 SNHLY and CDR2 FYNNEI. CDR3 size: 14 residues. The CDR3, as DNA: TGTGCCAGCAGTGGGACAGGGACTCATCAGCCCCAGCATTTT. Translated, it gives CASSGTGTHQPQHF.

The rearrangement links TRBV2 to TRBJ2-5; D gene ambiguous. V was pared by 2 bases and J by 1 base, with 8 bases between. The CDR3 consists of 14 residues. Germline V lookup: CDR1 SNHLY, CDR2 FYNNEI. CDR3 DNA sequence: TGTGCCAGCAGTGAAAGGCAGGCCCAAGAGACCCAGTACTTC. Amino acid sequence: CASSERQAQETQYF.

The rearrangement links TRBV28 to TRBJ1-6; D not resolved. The germline CDR1 and CDR2 sequences are MDHEN and SYDVKM. Trimming left V 8 bases short and J 9 bases short, with 17 bases between. The CDR3 is 14 amino acids. CDR3 nucleotide sequence: TGTGCCAGCTTCGCGGGCGATGACTCTTCACCCCTCCACTTT. This codes for CASFAGDDSSPLHF.

This clone was observed a few times. This chain joins TRBV5-1 and TRBJ1-2, with TRBD1 matching over 9 bases. There are 15 residues in the CDR3. Germline lookup yields CDR1 SGHRS and CDR2 YFSETQ. V was clipped by 0 bases and J by 5 bases; unmatched bases: 5. The CDR3 loop is CASSLGDRAFYGYTF. The CDR3 bases are TGCGCCAGCAGCTTGGGGGACAGGGCATTTTATGGCTACACCTTC.

This clone was seen just once. The chain is built from TRBV19 and TRBJ1-1, with no clear D. CDR1 is LNHDA and CDR2 is SQIVND in the germline V gene (reference sequence). The CDR3 sequence is 14 residues long. The V and J ends lost 3 bases and 0 bases respectively, with 8 bases between them. CDR3 sequence reads: CASSMEEMNTEAFF. For the CDR3, the DNA is TGTGCCAGTAGTATGGAGGAGATGAACACTGAAGCTTTCTTT.

V is TRBV7-9 and J is TRBJ2-3; unclear D gene. Per germline, CDR1 SEHNR and CDR2 FQNEAQ (reference sequence). The CDR3 is 15 amino acids. Trimming took off 1 base at V and 0 bases at J, with 8 bases between the two ends. CDR3 residues: CASSLGQVSTDTQYF. CDR3 nucleotide sequence: TGTGCCAGCAGCTTAGGTCAGGTTAGCACAGATACGCAGTATTTT.

The chain employs TRBV27 and TRBJ1-1, with a possible D match to TRBD1 (5 bases). V was pared by 5 bases and J by 3 bases, with 16 bases between. The germline V gene encodes CDR1 MNHEY and CDR2 SMNVEV (reference sequence). This CDR3 has 15 residues. The CDR3 is CASSIRASGDTEAFF. CDR3 DNA: TGTGCCAGCAGTATCAGGGCATCTGGGGACACTGAAGCTTTCTTT.

V is TRBV7-9 and J is TRBJ2-5; 8 nucleotides agree with TRBD1. Germline V gene sequence: CDR1 SEHNR, CDR2 FQNEAQ (reference sequence). This CDR3 is 16 amino acids long. Trimming at V came to 4 bases and at J to 1 base, leaving 8 bases not matched to a gene. In DNA form, the CDR3 reads TGTGCCAGCAGCTCCACACAGGGGGAGCTCCAAGAGACCCAGTACTTC. It codes for CASSSTQGELQETQYF.

The chain couples TRBV2 to TRBJ2-5, with a weak D call TRBD2 (6 bases). V shed 8 bases and J shed 5 bases, with 12 bases lying between them. CDR1 and CDR2 from the germline V gene are SNHLY and FYNNEI. The CDR3 sequence is 12 residues long. The CDR3 spells CASGPGRETQYF. CDR3 coding DNA: TGTGCCAGCGGGCCAGGGAGGGAGACCCAGTACTTC.

The chain uses TRBV29-1 and TRBJ2-7; D is perhaps TRBD1 (5 bases). V was clipped by 4 bases and J by 6 bases, with 13 bases between them. Germline V gene lookup returns CDR1 SQVTM and CDR2 ANQGSEA. CDR3 length equals 12 residues. The CDR3 reads CSVGGREGEQYF. DNA for the CDR3: TGCAGCGTTGGGGGCAGGGAAGGCGAGCAGTACTTC.

The chain links TRBV10-3 to TRBJ1-1; a weak D match, TRBD1 (6 bases). The CDR3 loop spans 14 amino acids. The germline V and J ends were trimmed by 6 bases and 1 base, with 12 bases remaining between them. Germline CDR1 reads ENHRY; CDR2 reads SYGVKD. CDR3 region: CAISYSTGNTEAFF. Written as DNA, the CDR3 is TGTGCCATCAGCTATTCGACAGGGAACACTGAAGCTTTCTTT.

Only one count was recorded for this clone. CDR3 region: CASSPRGGGSIFSEAFF. For the CDR3, the DNA is TGTGCCAGCAGTCCCAGAGGGGGCGGAAGCATATTTTCTGAAGCTTTCTTT. V gene TRBV3-1 (or the pseudogene TRBV3-2) combines with J gene TRBJ1-1; 7 nucleotides align to TRBD1. The CDR3 spans 17 residues. V was pared by 6 bases and J by 6 bases, with 19 bases of the junction left unmatched. Germline values: CDR1 LGHDT, CDR2 YNNKEL (reference sequence).

The V and J genes are TRBV5-4 and TRBJ2-5; 10 nucleotides agree with TRBD2. The V gene's germline CDR1 is SGHNT and CDR2 YYREEE (reference sequence). V lost 0 bases and J lost 5; bases outside the gene matches: 4. The CDR3 totals 15 residues. The CDR3 here is CASSLDPAGGETQYF. The DNA for the CDR3 is TGTGCCAGCAGCTTGGATCCAGCGGGGGGGGAGACCCAGTACTTC.

V is TRBV6-1 and J is TRBJ2-7, with 8 bases fitting TRBD2. The CDR3 loop spans 13 amino acids. V shed 2 bases, J shed 3 bases, and the junction held 0 bases outside the gene matches. From germline, CDR1 is MNHNS and CDR2 SASEGT. The CDR3 bases are TGTGCCAGCAGTGAACTAGCGGGCTACGAGCAGTACTTC. Amino acids: CASSELAGYEQYF.

The chain links TRBV2 to TRBJ2-3; 10 nucleotides agree with TRBD2. CDR1 and CDR2 (germline): SNHLY, FYNNEI. J was trimmed by 2 bases and V by 6 bases; bases with no gene match: 2. The CDR3 contains 14 residues. CDR3 region: CASRLAGYTDTQYF. In nucleotides, the CDR3 is TGTGCCAGCAGACTAGCGGGGTACACAGATACGCAGTATTTT.

The chain has TRBV19 and TRBJ2-1, with 7 nucleotides matching TRBD2. V shed 3 bases, J shed 8 bases, and the junction held 13 bases outside the gene matches. Germline CDR1 LNHDA, CDR2 SQIVND (reference sequence). This CDR3 comprises 16 residues. The CDR3 loop is CASSIKAGPGGHEQFF. CDR3 bases: TGTGCCAGTAGTATCAAAGCAGGGCCGGGGGGTCATGAGCAGTTCTTC. Combining the CDR3 with reference TRBV19 and TRBJ2-1 gives the whole variable domain DGGITQSPKYLFRKEGQNVTLSCEQNLNHDAMYWYRQDPGQGLRLIYYSQIVNDFQKGDIAEGYSVSREKKESFPLTVTSAQKNPTAFYLCASSIKAGPGGHEQFFGPGTRLTVL.

The chain couples TRBV7-2 to TRBJ2-7; tentative D call: TRBD2 (5 bases). This CDR3 is 12 amino acids long. Trimming cost V 3 bases and J 7 bases, with 10 bases left between them. Germline-derived CDR1 and CDR2 are SGHTA and FQGNSA. CDR3 nucleotides: TGTGCCAGCAGCTTCCCGGGGAATGAGCAGTACTTC. This codes for CASSFPGNEQYF.

This chain links TRBV20-1 with TRBJ1-1; weak D call: TRBD1 (5 bases). The germline V gene has CDR1 DFQATT and CDR2 SNEGSKA (reference sequence). V was cut by 3 bases and J by 2 bases, with 10 bases left in between. This CDR3 region has 13 residues. The CDR3 sequence: CSASRQLNTEAFF. The CDR3 bases are TGCAGTGCTAGTCGACAGTTAAACACTGAAGCTTTCTTT.

This chain uses TRBV5-1 with TRBJ2-6; TRBD2 is a possible D gene (5 bases). Trimming cost V 4 bases and J 1 base, with 15 bases left between them. The germline CDR1 and CDR2 sequences are SGHRS and YFSETQ. The CDR3 has 17 amino acids. CDR3 region: CASSHYHTGSGANVLTF. The CDR3 coding sequence is TGCGCCAGCAGCCACTATCACACGGGATCTGGGGCCAACGTCCTGACTTTC.

The chain recombines TRBV5-4 with TRBJ1-1; D is perhaps TRBD1 (6 bases). Between the trimmed V and J ends, which lost 3 bases and 4 bases, there was a span of 16 bases. Looked up from germline, CDR1 is SGHNT and CDR2 is YYREEE (reference sequence). There are 15 residues in the CDR3. Written as DNA, the CDR3 is TGTGCCAGCAGCTCAGACAGGAGATCGGGCACTGAAGCTTTCTTT. It codes for CASSSDRRSGTEAFF.

This chain connects TRBV4-1 to TRBJ1-1; a weak D match, TRBD1 (5 bases). This CDR3 contains 14 residues. Trimming removed 6 bases from V and 4 bases from J, with 15 bases in between. CDR1 is MGHRA, CDR2 YSYEKL, per germline. The CDR3 nucleotides read TGCGCCAGCAGGTCACAGGTGGTGAGCACTGAAGCTTTCTTT. It encodes CASRSQVVSTEAFF.

This clone was picked up one time. This chain connects TRBV10-3 to TRBJ2-5; D gene uncertain. Germline assignment: CDR1 ENHRY and CDR2 SYGVKD. V was cut by 1 base and J by 5 bases, with 5 bases left in between. This CDR3 is built from 12 residues. In DNA form, the CDR3 reads TGTGCCATCAGTGAGTTCGGGGAGACCCAGTACTTC. It encodes CAISEFGETQYF.

J is TRBJ1-1 and V is TRBV6-5; TRBD1 matches 8 bases. V dropped 4 bases and J dropped 3; count of bases not matched to a gene: 1. The CDR3 runs to 13 residues. The germline gives CDR1 MNHEY, CDR2 SVGAGI. The CDR3 DNA reads TGTGCCAGCAGTTGGGGACAGGACACTGAAGCTTTCTTT. It specifies CASSWGQDTEAFF.